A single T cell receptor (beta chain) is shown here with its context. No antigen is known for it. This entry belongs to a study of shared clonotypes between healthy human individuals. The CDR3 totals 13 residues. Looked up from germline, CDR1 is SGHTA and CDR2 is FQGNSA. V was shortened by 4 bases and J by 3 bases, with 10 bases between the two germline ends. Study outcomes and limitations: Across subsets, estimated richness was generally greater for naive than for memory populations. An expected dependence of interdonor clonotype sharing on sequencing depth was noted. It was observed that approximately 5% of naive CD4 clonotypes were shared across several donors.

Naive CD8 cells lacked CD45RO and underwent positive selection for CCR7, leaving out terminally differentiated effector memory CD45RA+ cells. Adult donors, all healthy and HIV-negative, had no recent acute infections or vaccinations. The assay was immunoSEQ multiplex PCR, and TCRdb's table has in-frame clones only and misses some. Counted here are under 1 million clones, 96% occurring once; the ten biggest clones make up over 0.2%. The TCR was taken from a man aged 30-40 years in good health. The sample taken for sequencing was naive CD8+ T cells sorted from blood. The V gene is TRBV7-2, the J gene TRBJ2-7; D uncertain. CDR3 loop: CASSWVMGYEQYF. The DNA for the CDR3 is TGTGCCAGCAGCTGGGTCATGGGCTACGAGCAGTACTTC.